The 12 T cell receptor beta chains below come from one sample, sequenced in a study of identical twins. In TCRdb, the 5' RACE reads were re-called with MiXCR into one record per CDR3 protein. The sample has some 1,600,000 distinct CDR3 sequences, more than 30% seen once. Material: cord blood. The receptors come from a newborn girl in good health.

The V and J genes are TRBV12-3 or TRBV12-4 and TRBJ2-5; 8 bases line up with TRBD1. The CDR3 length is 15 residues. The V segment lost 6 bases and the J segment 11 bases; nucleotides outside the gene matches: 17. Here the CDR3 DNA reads TGTGCCAGCAGACCTGCGGGACAGGTTAGAGGTGAGCAGTACTTC. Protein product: CASRPAGQVRGEQYF.

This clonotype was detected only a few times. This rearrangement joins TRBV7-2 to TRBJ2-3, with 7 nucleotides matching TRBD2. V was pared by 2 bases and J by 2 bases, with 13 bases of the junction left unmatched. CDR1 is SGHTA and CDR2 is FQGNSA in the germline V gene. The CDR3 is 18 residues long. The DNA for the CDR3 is TGTGCCAGCAGCTTATGGCTGAGAGCGGGGAGGTACACAGATACGCAGTATTTT. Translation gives CASSLWLRAGRYTDTQYF.

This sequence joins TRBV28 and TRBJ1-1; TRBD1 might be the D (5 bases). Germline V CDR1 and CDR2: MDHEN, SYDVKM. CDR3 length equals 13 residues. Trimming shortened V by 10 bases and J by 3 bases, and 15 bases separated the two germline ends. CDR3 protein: CATVSWGDTEAFF. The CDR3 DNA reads TGTGCCACCGTCTCCTGGGGGGACACTGAAGCTTTCTTT.

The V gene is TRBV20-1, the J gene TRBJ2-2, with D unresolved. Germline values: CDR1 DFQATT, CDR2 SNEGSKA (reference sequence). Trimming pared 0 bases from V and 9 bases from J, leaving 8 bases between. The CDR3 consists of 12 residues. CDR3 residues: CSAREGTRELFF. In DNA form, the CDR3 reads TGCAGTGCTAGAGAGGGAACTAGGGAGCTGTTTTTT.

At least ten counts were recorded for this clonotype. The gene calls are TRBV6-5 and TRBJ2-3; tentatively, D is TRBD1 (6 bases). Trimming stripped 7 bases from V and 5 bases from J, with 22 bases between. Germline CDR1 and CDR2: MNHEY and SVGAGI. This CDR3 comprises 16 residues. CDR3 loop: CASTARGRGRGDTQYF. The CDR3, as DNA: TGTGCCAGCACCGCCCGGGGCAGGGGAAGGGGAGATACGCAGTATTTT.

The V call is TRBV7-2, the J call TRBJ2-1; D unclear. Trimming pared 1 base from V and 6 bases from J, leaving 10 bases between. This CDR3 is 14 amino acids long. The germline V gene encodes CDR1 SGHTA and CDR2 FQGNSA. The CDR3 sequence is CASSLGTWGNEQFF. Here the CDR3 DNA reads TGTGCCAGCAGCTTAGGTACATGGGGCAATGAGCAGTTCTTC.

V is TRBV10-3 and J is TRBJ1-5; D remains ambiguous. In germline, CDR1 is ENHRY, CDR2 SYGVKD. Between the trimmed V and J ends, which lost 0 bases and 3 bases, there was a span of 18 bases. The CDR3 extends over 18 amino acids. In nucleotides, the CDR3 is TGTGCCATCAGTGAGTCGAAGGTAGGCCCCCGCAACAATCAGCCCCAGCATTTT. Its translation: CAISESKVGPRNNQPQHF.

The CDR3 bases are TGTGCCAACTCGCGACCTAATACGAATGAGCAGTTCTTC. As protein: CANSRPNTNEQFF. V gene TRBV28 combines with J gene TRBJ2-1; D uncertain. The V end lost 10 bases, the J end lost 7 bases, and 17 bases lay between the germline ends. Germline V gene lookup returns CDR1 MDHEN and CDR2 SYDVKM. This CDR3 is built from 13 residues.

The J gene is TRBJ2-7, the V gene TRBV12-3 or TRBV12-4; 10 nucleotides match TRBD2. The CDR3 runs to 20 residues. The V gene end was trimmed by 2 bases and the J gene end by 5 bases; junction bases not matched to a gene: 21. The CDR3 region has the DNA TGTGCCAGCAGTTTAAGCCGGAGTCCTAGCGGGGGTCGCCTCCTTAACGAGCAGTACTTC. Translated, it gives CASSLSRSPSGGRLLNEQYF.

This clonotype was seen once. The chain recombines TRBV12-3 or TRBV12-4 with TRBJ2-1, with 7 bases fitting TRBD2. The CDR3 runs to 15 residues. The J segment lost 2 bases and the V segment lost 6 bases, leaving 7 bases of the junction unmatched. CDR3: CASSSTSDAYNEQFF. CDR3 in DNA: TGTGCCAGCAGCTCCACTAGCGACGCCTACAATGAGCAGTTCTTC.

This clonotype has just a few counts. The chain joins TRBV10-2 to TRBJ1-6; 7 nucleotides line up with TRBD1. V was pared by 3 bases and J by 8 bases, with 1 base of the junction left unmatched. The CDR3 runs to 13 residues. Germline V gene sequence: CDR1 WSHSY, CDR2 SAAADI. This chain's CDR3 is CASSEQGYSPLHF. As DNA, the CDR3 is TGCGCCAGCAGTGAACAGGGGTATTCACCCCTCCACTTT.

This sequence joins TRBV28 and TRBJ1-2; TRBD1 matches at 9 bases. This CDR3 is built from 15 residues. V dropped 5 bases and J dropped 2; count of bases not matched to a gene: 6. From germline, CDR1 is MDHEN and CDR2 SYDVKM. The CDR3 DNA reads TGTGCCAGCAGTATGCGACAGGGGGAGAACTATGGCTACACCTTC. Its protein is CASSMRQGENYGYTF.